These T cell receptor beta chains were read from a single sample in a study of STAT5B mutations in CD4+ large granular lymphocyte leukemia. Sequencing used immunoSEQ multiplex PCR; TCRdb keeps in-frame clones, though not all of them. The data show tens of thousands of clones, approximately 74% seen once. Sequencing input: CD4+ T cells from blood buffy coats. These receptor sequences come from a human donor in good health. Both conserved end residues are part of each CDR3. A D gene is named only where the DNA matches it firmly. Clone size appears in some rows only: once, few, many, or a class for an expanded clone.

d_call: TRBD1
clone_size: .
j_call: TRBJ2-4
v_call: TRBV7-2
cdr3_aa: CASSTAGQGASKNIQYF
cdr3_nt: TGTGCCAGCAGCACCGCGGGACAGGGGGCTTCGAAAAACATTCAGTACTTC

d_call: .
clone_size: once
j_call: TRBJ2-4
v_call: TRBV7-2
cdr3_aa: CASSPQGGLGNIQYF
cdr3_nt: TGTGCCAGCAGCCCCCAAGGGGGTTTAGGTAACATTCAGTACTTC

d_call: .
clone_size: .
j_call: TRBJ1-4
v_call: TRBV4-3
cdr3_aa: CASSPGPDFNEKLFF
cdr3_nt: TGCGCCAGCAGCCCGGGACCGGATTTTAATGAAAAACTGTTTTTT

d_call: TRBD1
clone_size: .
j_call: TRBJ2-5
v_call: TRBV2
cdr3_aa: CASNRTGAVGQTQYF
cdr3_nt: TGTGCCAGCAATAGGACAGGGGCGGTTGGTCAGACCCAGTACTTC

d_call: .
clone_size: .
j_call: TRBJ1-5
v_call: TRBV15
cdr3_aa: CATSGTESNQPQHF
cdr3_nt: TGTGCCACCAGCGGAACAGAGAGCAATCAGCCCCAGCATTTT

d_call: TRBD1
clone_size: few
j_call: TRBJ1-1
v_call: TRBV30
cdr3_aa: CAWSRGPAEAFF
cdr3_nt: TGTGCCTGGAGCAGGGGGCCCGCTGAAGCTTTCTTT

d_call: .
clone_size: .
j_call: TRBJ2-2
v_call: TRBV5-1
cdr3_aa: CASSLDGPVTGELFF
cdr3_nt: TGCGCCAGCAGCTTGGACGGACCAGTCACCGGGGAGCTGTTTTTT

d_call: TRBD1
clone_size: few
j_call: TRBJ1-2
v_call: TRBV6-5
cdr3_aa: CASSYSPRQGLYGYTF
cdr3_nt: TGTGCCAGCAGTTACTCTCCGAGACAGGGTCTCTATGGCTACACCTTC

d_call: .
clone_size: few
j_call: TRBJ1-1
v_call: TRBV29-1
cdr3_aa: CSVTGTPTSNTEAFF
cdr3_nt: TGCAGCGTTACCGGGACACCGACTTCGAACACTGAAGCTTTCTTT

d_call: .
clone_size: .
j_call: TRBJ2-2
v_call: TRBV5-4
cdr3_aa: CASTLGGSVMGELFF
cdr3_nt: TGTGCCAGCACCTTGGGGGGATCGGTAATGGGGGAGCTGTTTTTT

d_call: TRBD1
clone_size: .
j_call: TRBJ1-5
v_call: TRBV11-2
cdr3_aa: CASSFSRDRGCNQPQHF
cdr3_nt: TGTGCCAGCAGCTTTAGTAGGGACAGGGGTTGCAATCAGCCCCAGCATTTT

d_call: .
clone_size: .
j_call: TRBJ1-5
v_call: TRBV19
cdr3_aa: CASSIGGFIQPQHF
cdr3_nt: TGTGCCAGTAGTATAGGAGGGTTTATTCAGCCCCAGCATTTT

d_call: TRBD1
clone_size: .
j_call: TRBJ2-2
v_call: TRBV15
cdr3_aa: CATSQIAGQGSNGELFF
cdr3_nt: TGTGCCACCAGCCAAATCGCGGGACAGGGGTCGAACGGGGAGCTGTTTTTT

d_call: .
clone_size: .
j_call: TRBJ1-5
v_call: TRBV6-6
cdr3_aa: CASRPNSLNQPQHF
cdr3_nt: TGTGCCAGCAGGCCAAACAGCCTCAATCAGCCCCAGCATTTT

d_call: TRBD1
clone_size: .
j_call: TRBJ2-7
v_call: TRBV28
cdr3_aa: CASRDDRGGQYF
cdr3_nt: TGTGCCAGCAGAGACGACAGGGGAGGTCAGTACTTC

d_call: .
clone_size: .
j_call: TRBJ2-5
v_call: TRBV18
cdr3_aa: CASSRNSGQETQYF
cdr3_nt: TGTGCCAGCTCACGAAACAGCGGACAAGAGACCCAGTACTTC

d_call: .
clone_size: .
j_call: TRBJ2-1
v_call: TRBV29-1
cdr3_aa: CSVERGSSYNEQFF
cdr3_nt: TGCAGCGTTGAAAGGGGGAGCTCCTACAATGAGCAGTTCTTC

d_call: .
clone_size: .
j_call: TRBJ2-1
v_call: TRBV5-4
cdr3_aa: CASSRNRNEQFF
cdr3_nt: TGTGCCAGCAGCAGAAACAGAAATGAGCAGTTCTTC

d_call: .
clone_size: .
j_call: TRBJ1-3
v_call: TRBV2
cdr3_aa: CASSEDWGAGSGNTIYF
cdr3_nt: TGTGCCAGCAGTGAAGATTGGGGGGCAGGGTCCGGAAACACCATATATTTT

d_call: TRBD1
clone_size: once
j_call: TRBJ2-7
v_call: TRBV27
cdr3_aa: CASSLDSGWTGGTPGEQYF
cdr3_nt: TGTGCCAGCAGTTTAGATTCCGGGTGGACAGGGGGGACGCCTGGCGAGCAGTACTTC

d_call: .
clone_size: once
j_call: TRBJ2-7
v_call: TRBV7-2
cdr3_aa: CASSPQGGAGAVYEQYF
cdr3_nt: TGTGCCAGCAGCCCCCAGGGTGGGGCAGGGGCCGTTTACGAGCAGTACTTC

d_call: .
clone_size: .
j_call: TRBJ1-2
v_call: TRBV4-2
cdr3_aa: CASSQGYMAGYTF
cdr3_nt: TGTGCCAGCAGCCAAGGCTACATGGCTGGCTACACCTTC

d_call: .
clone_size: .
j_call: TRBJ1-2
v_call: TRBV2
cdr3_aa: CASSEGGGLDYGYTF
cdr3_nt: TGTGCCAGCAGTGAAGGGGGGGGATTAGACTATGGCTACACCTTC

d_call: TRBD2
clone_size: .
j_call: TRBJ2-6
v_call: TRBV7-2
cdr3_aa: CASSSSGSFSGANVLTF
cdr3_nt: TGTGCCAGCAGCTCGAGCGGGAGCTTTTCTGGGGCCAACGTCCTGACTTTC

d_call: .
clone_size: .
j_call: TRBJ1-5
v_call: TRBV19
cdr3_aa: CASSITGGSNQPQHF
cdr3_nt: TGTGCCAGTAGTATCACGGGGGGGTCAAATCAGCCCCAGCATTTT

d_call: .
clone_size: once
j_call: TRBJ1-2
v_call: TRBV11-2
cdr3_aa: CASSFSGMRDYGYTF
cdr3_nt: TGTGCCAGCAGCTTTTCAGGGATGAGGGACTATGGCTACACCTTC

d_call: .
clone_size: few
j_call: TRBJ1-5
v_call: TRBV19
cdr3_aa: CASSWGDQPQHF
cdr3_nt: TGTGCCAGTAGTTGGGGGGATCAGCCCCAGCATTTT

d_call: TRBD2
clone_size: .
j_call: TRBJ2-3
v_call: TRBV7-2
cdr3_aa: CASSLDGTSGGIQYF
cdr3_nt: TGTGCCAGCAGCTTAGACGGGACTAGCGGGGGGATCCAGTATTTT

d_call: TRBD1
clone_size: once
j_call: TRBJ2-2
v_call: TRBV29-1
cdr3_aa: CSAGQGGNTGELFF
cdr3_nt: TGCAGCGCGGGACAGGGGGGGAACACCGGGGAGCTGTTTTTT

d_call: .
clone_size: .
j_call: TRBJ1-1
v_call: TRBV2
cdr3_aa: CASSVVVMNTEAFF
cdr3_nt: TGTGCCAGCAGTGTTGTGGTCATGAACACTGAAGCTTTCTTT

d_call: .
clone_size: .
j_call: TRBJ1-5
v_call: TRBV11-3
cdr3_aa: CASSLAPGLGNQPQHF
cdr3_nt: TGTGCCAGCAGCTTAGCTCCAGGCCTAGGGAATCAGCCCCAGCATTTT

d_call: TRBD2
clone_size: .
j_call: TRBJ2-7
v_call: TRBV28
cdr3_aa: CASSPRGLMDSYEQYF
cdr3_nt: TGTGCCAGCAGTCCACGGGGACTAATGGACTCCTACGAGCAGTACTTC

d_call: TRBD1
clone_size: .
j_call: TRBJ2-1
v_call: TRBV27
cdr3_aa: CASRQGQDRRDNEQFF
cdr3_nt: TGTGCCAGCAGACAAGGACAGGATCGAAGGGACAATGAGCAGTTCTTC

d_call: .
clone_size: .
j_call: TRBJ1-6
v_call: TRBV19
cdr3_aa: CASSSDNNSPLHF
cdr3_nt: TGTGCCAGTAGTTCGGATAATAATTCACCCCTCCACTTT

d_call: .
clone_size: .
j_call: TRBJ1-1
v_call: TRBV28
cdr3_aa: CASTVDQNTEAFF
cdr3_nt: TGTGCCAGCACAGTGGATCAGAACACTGAAGCTTTCTTT

d_call: TRBD2
clone_size: few
j_call: TRBJ2-7
v_call: TRBV5-1
cdr3_aa: CASSSGWLAGRDEQYF
cdr3_nt: TGCGCCAGCAGCTCCGGGTGGCTAGCGGGACGGGACGAGCAGTACTTC

d_call: TRBD1
clone_size: .
j_call: TRBJ2-7
v_call: TRBV30
cdr3_aa: CAWSRGQTFRGQYF
cdr3_nt: TGTGCCTGGAGTAGGGGACAGACATTTCGGGGGCAGTACTTC

d_call: .
clone_size: .
j_call: TRBJ1-4
v_call: TRBV10-3
cdr3_aa: CAISDSGEMGEKLFF
cdr3_nt: TGTGCCATCAGTGATTCCGGGGAGATGGGTGAAAAACTGTTTTTT

d_call: TRBD1
clone_size: .
j_call: TRBJ1-6
v_call: TRBV6-1
cdr3_aa: CALRDREDYNSPLHF
cdr3_nt: TGTGCCCTAAGAGACAGGGAGGACTATAATTCACCCCTCCACTTT

d_call: TRBD1
clone_size: .
j_call: TRBJ1-2
v_call: TRBV5-1
cdr3_aa: CASSLTGGFPGTF
cdr3_nt: TGCGCCAGCAGCTTGACAGGGGGCTTTCCGGGCACCTTC

d_call: .
clone_size: .
j_call: TRBJ1-2
v_call: TRBV5-4
cdr3_aa: CASSFDSSRGYTF
cdr3_nt: TGTGCCAGCAGCTTCGACAGTTCGCGGGGCTACACCTTC

d_call: .
clone_size: .
j_call: TRBJ2-3
v_call: TRBV30
cdr3_aa: CAWSGGGSTDTQYF
cdr3_nt: TGTGCCTGGTCAGGGGGAGGGAGCACAGATACGCAGTATTTT

d_call: .
clone_size: .
j_call: TRBJ1-2
v_call: TRBV5-6
cdr3_aa: CASSLVGKGGYTF
cdr3_nt: TGTGCCAGCAGCTTGGTAGGGAAAGGGGGCTACACCTTC

d_call: .
clone_size: .
j_call: TRBJ2-7
v_call: TRBV11-3
cdr3_aa: CASSFSHGTYEQYF
cdr3_nt: TGTGCCAGCAGCTTCTCCCATGGAACCTACGAGCAGTACTTC

d_call: .
clone_size: .
j_call: TRBJ2-1
v_call: TRBV19
cdr3_aa: CASSIVGRTYNEQFF
cdr3_nt: TGTGCCAGTAGTATTGTGGGGCGGACCTACAATGAGCAGTTCTTC

d_call: TRBD1
clone_size: few
j_call: TRBJ1-3
v_call: TRBV19
cdr3_aa: CASSQGQGVNTIYF
cdr3_nt: TGTGCCAGTAGTCAAGGACAGGGCGTAAACACCATATATTTT

d_call: .
clone_size: .
j_call: TRBJ2-3
v_call: TRBV6-1
cdr3_aa: CASSDQGTDTQYF
cdr3_nt: TGTGCCAGCAGTGATCAGGGGACAGATACGCAGTATTTT

d_call: TRBD1
clone_size: .
j_call: TRBJ1-3
v_call: TRBV18
cdr3_aa: CASSPFDTWGTAGNTIYF
cdr3_nt: TGTGCCAGCTCACCTTTCGATACATGGGGGACAGCTGGAAACACCATATATTTT

d_call: TRBD2
clone_size: .
j_call: TRBJ2-5
v_call: TRBV16
cdr3_aa: CASSRPGLIQETQYF
cdr3_nt: TGTGCCAGCAGCCGACCGGGACTAATCCAAGAGACCCAGTACTTC

d_call: TRBD1
clone_size: .
j_call: TRBJ2-3
v_call: TRBV6-6
cdr3_aa: CASSLIGQATDTQYF
cdr3_nt: TGTGCCAGCAGTCTAATAGGACAGGCCACAGATACGCAGTATTTT

d_call: .
clone_size: .
j_call: TRBJ2-7
v_call: TRBV7-2
cdr3_aa: CASSLFSYEQYF
cdr3_nt: TGTGCCAGCAGCTTATTTTCCTACGAGCAGTACTTC

d_call: TRBD1
clone_size: .
j_call: TRBJ2-7
v_call: TRBV15
cdr3_aa: CATSRDRGRYEQYF
cdr3_nt: TGTGCCACCAGCAGGGACAGGGGAAGGTACGAGCAGTACTTC

d_call: TRBD1
clone_size: .
j_call: TRBJ2-1
v_call: TRBV27
cdr3_aa: CASRFDRAFEQFF
cdr3_nt: TGTGCCAGCAGATTCGACAGGGCGTTCGAGCAGTTCTTC

d_call: .
clone_size: .
j_call: TRBJ1-1
v_call: TRBV28
cdr3_aa: CASSTLGGGNTEAFF
cdr3_nt: TGTGCCAGCAGCACACTCGGTGGGGGGAACACTGAAGCTTTCTTT

d_call: .
clone_size: .
j_call: TRBJ2-5
v_call: TRBV2
cdr3_aa: CASSIDPTNPYQETQYF
cdr3_nt: TGTGCCAGCAGCATCGACCCGACTAACCCGTACCAAGAGACCCAGTACTTC

d_call: TRBD2
clone_size: .
j_call: TRBJ2-7
v_call: TRBV14
cdr3_aa: CASSHYSGSSSYEQYF
cdr3_nt: TGTGCCAGCAGCCATTACAGCGGGAGTTCCTCCTACGAGCAGTACTTC